This is a list of T cell receptor beta chains from one sample in a study of identical twins. MiXCR was run by TCRdb on the 5' RACE reads, yielding one entry per CDR3 protein. The profile covers hundreds of thousands of distinct CDR3 sequences, with 7% to 8.5% appearing a single time and approximately 5.4% taken by the ten largest. These same data were also listed under a study on yellow fever vaccine responses in identical twins.

The specimen sequenced was CD8+ T cells sorted from blood. These receptors were collected from a woman aged 18-29 years in good health. The CDR3 runs from the conserved cysteine through the conserved F or W. The D gene is left open where the match is weak. Not all rows give a size; the values are once, few, many and, for expanded clones, a class.

V gene	D gene	J gene	clone size	CDR3 DNA	CDR3 protein
TRBV5-1	.	TRBJ2-5	.	TGCGCCAGCAGCCTGCGGTTCGGAGGGCGGGTTGAGACCCAGTACTTC	CASSLRFGGRVETQYF
TRBV2	TRBD1	TRBJ2-5	few	TGTGCCAGCAGTGATGGGCCGACAGGGACAGAGACCCAGTACTTC	CASSDGPTGTETQYF
TRBV5-4	.	TRBJ2-3	few	TGTGCCAGCAGCTTGAACAGGATCACAGATACGCAGTATTTT	CASSLNRITDTQYF
TRBV7-9	.	TRBJ1-1	many	TGTGCCAGCAGCTTAGAAGAGCCCATGAACACTGAAGCTTTCTTT	CASSLEEPMNTEAFF
TRBV27	.	TRBJ2-5	.	TGTGCCAGCAGTCCTGGGGATCAAGAGACCCAGTACTTC	CASSPGDQETQYF
TRBV7-2	.	TRBJ2-3	.	TGTGCCAGCAGCCGACGGGAGCTACCGGCAGATACGCAGTATTTT	CASSRRELPADTQYF
TRBV18	.	TRBJ2-7	.	TGTGCCAGCTCACCACCGGAAAGCGGGCCTTTCTACGAGCAGTACTTC	CASSPPESGPFYEQYF
TRBV25-1	.	TRBJ1-4	.	TGTGCCAGCAGTGAAGACAATGAAAAACTGTTTTTT	CASSEDNEKLFF
TRBV5-1	.	TRBJ2-7	.	TGCGCCAGCAGCCGGGGGGCAGGGGCCGAGCAGTACTTC	CASSRGAGAEQYF
TRBV3-1	TRBD2	TRBJ2-4	.	TGTGCCAGCAGCGCGACGGGGGGTCCGATGGACATTCAGTACTTC	CASSATGGPMDIQYF
TRBV15	.	TRBJ2-1	.	TGTGCCACCAGCAGAGATGGCGGGCCAGCGAATGAGCAGTTCTTC	CATSRDGGPANEQFF
TRBV13	.	TRBJ2-1	.	TGTGCCAGCAGCTTAGGCCATCGTGAGGTCGGCTACAATGAGCAGTTCTTC	CASSLGHREVGYNEQFF
TRBV6-1	.	TRBJ2-1	.	TGTGCCAGCAGTCCACTGGACGGGAACTACAATGAGCAGCTCTTC	CASSPLDGNYNEQLF
TRBV2	.	TRBJ2-7	few	TGTGCCAGCACCGTCCAGGGCACCTACGAGCAGTACTTC	CASTVQGTYEQYF
TRBV2	.	TRBJ2-3	.	TGTGCCAGCAGTGAAGCGTTCGAGGATACGCAGTATTTT	CASSEAFEDTQYF
TRBV20-1	TRBD2	TRBJ2-2	many	TGCAGTGCTAGACCTCTGACTAGCGGGATCGGGGAGCTGTTTTTT	CSARPLTSGIGELFF
TRBV27	.	TRBJ2-3	few	TGTGCCAGCAGTGAAGGGATGTTCGCGCTGTGGCGCACAGATACGCAGTATTTT	CASSEGMFALWRTDTQYF
TRBV4-1	.	TRBJ1-4	many	TGCGCCAGCAGCCAAGATGTATATAGTCTGAATGAAAAACTGTTTTTT	CASSQDVYSLNEKLFF
TRBV6-2/TRBV6-3	.	TRBJ2-5	few	TGTGCCAGCACCTACCTGACGGCACCTCAAGAGACCCAGTACTTC	CASTYLTAPQETQYF
TRBV3-1	TRBD2	TRBJ2-1	few	TGTGCCAGCAGCCATCAGCGGGAGTTATACGATGAGCAGTTCTTC	CASSHQRELYDEQFF
TRBV28	TRBD2	TRBJ2-7	few	TGTGCCAGCAGTTTAGAGCTAGCGGTCTCCTACGAGCAGCACTTC	CASSLELAVSYEQHF
TRBV28	.	TRBJ2-1	.	TGTGCCAGCAGTTTAGGGGGGACATTCGTTAACAATGAGCAGTTCTTC	CASSLGGTFVNNEQFF
TRBV28	TRBD1	TRBJ2-1	few	TGTGCCAGCGGGACAGGGGTTTACAATGAGCAGTTCTTC	CASGTGVYNEQFF
TRBV7-9	.	TRBJ1-1	few	TGTGCCAGCAGCTTAGCAGGGAAACCTGAAGCTTTCTTT	CASSLAGKPEAFF
TRBV5-1	TRBD2	TRBJ2-7	few	TGCGCCAGCACCCTGGGCCGGGAGGCCACCTACGAGCAGTACTTC	CASTLGREATYEQYF
TRBV15	.	TRBJ2-2	.	TGTGCCACCAGCAGAGATAGGGCCATTGGGACCGGGGAGCTGTTTTTT	CATSRDRAIGTGELFF
TRBV28	TRBD1	TRBJ2-1	few	TGTGCCAGCAGTTTGTTGCAGGGGGTCTACAATGAGCAGTTCTTC	CASSLLQGVYNEQFF
TRBV9	.	TRBJ2-2	many	TGTGCCAGCGGTGGTGCCGGGGAGCTGTTTTTT	CASGGAGELFF
TRBV20-1	.	TRBJ1-2	.	TGCAGTGCTAGAGAGGGGGGCGGCTATGGCTACACCTTC	CSAREGGGYGYTF
TRBV29-1	TRBD1	TRBJ2-5	many	TGCAGCGTACAGGGGGATGGGGAGACCCAGTACTTC	CSVQGDGETQYF
TRBV20-1	.	TRBJ2-1	.	TGCAGTGCAGGGGGGCCAACTCGCAATGAGCAGTTCTTC	CSAGGPTRNEQFF
TRBV28	.	TRBJ2-2	few	TGTGCCAGCAGTTTGAGCAGGTGGTGGACCGGGGAGCTGTTTTTT	CASSLSRWWTGELFF
TRBV27	TRBD2	TRBJ2-3	few	TGTGCCATCACTAGCGGGGGGGCAACAGATACGCAGTATTTT	CAITSGGATDTQYF
TRBV12-3/TRBV12-4	.	TRBJ2-2	many	TGTGCCAGCAGTTTCTTACGGAACCAGAACACCGGGGAGCTGTTTTTT	CASSFLRNQNTGELFF
TRBV11-2	.	TRBJ2-1	many	TGTGCCAGCAGCTTAGACCGGACGGATTTCTACAATGAGCAGTTCTTC	CASSLDRTDFYNEQFF
TRBV28	.	TRBJ2-1	few	TGTGCCAGCAGCTGGAGGGATGAGCAGTTCTTC	CASSWRDEQFF
TRBV5-5	.	TRBJ2-5	.	TGTGCCAGCAGCTCGGTCACAGAGTTTAACCAAGAGACCCAGTACTTC	CASSSVTEFNQETQYF
TRBV13	.	TRBJ1-2	.	TGTGCCAGCACCCTAGTAAAGGGGGACTATGGCTACACCTTC	CASTLVKGDYGYTF
TRBV12-3/TRBV12-4	TRBD1	TRBJ1-1	many	TGTGCCAGCATCCTCGACAGGGGAACTGAAGCTTTCTTT	CASILDRGTEAFF
TRBV6-2/TRBV6-3	TRBD2	TRBJ2-1	few	TGTGCCAGCAGCGTAGCGGGGGAGTACAATGAGCAGTTCTTC	CASSVAGEYNEQFF
TRBV6-5	.	TRBJ2-3	.	TGTGCCAGCAGTTGGGGGGCCCCCACAGATACGCAGTATTTT	CASSWGAPTDTQYF
TRBV7-3	.	TRBJ1-1	.	TGTGCCAGCAGCTTAGAGGGAGTGGTCACTGAAGCTTTCTTT	CASSLEGVVTEAFF
TRBV6-5	TRBD1	TRBJ2-3	few	TGTGCCAGCAGTTACTCGAACAGGGGGACAGATACGCAGTATTTT	CASSYSNRGTDTQYF
TRBV5-1	.	TRBJ2-1	many	TGCGCCAGCAGCTTGAGTTTGGGCAATGAGCAGTTCTTC	CASSLSLGNEQFF
TRBV27	.	TRBJ2-2	few	TGTGCCAGCAGTCCTTACAGAAACACCGGGGAGCTGTTTTTT	CASSPYRNTGELFF
TRBV27	.	TRBJ2-5	few	TGTGCCAGCAGTCCCTATGGGGAGACCCAGTACTTC	CASSPYGETQYF
TRBV5-1	.	TRBJ2-3	many	TGCGCCAGCGACATTGGGGGTCTTCGCACAGATACGCAGTATTTT	CASDIGGLRTDTQYF
TRBV6-5	.	TRBJ2-7	many	TGTGCCAGCAGTTACAGGGGGGGAAAGTCCTACGAGCAGTACTTC	CASSYRGGKSYEQYF